The rows below give T cell receptor beta chains drawn from one sample of a study of vaccination and CD4 T cells after COVID-19. One entry per CDR3 protein, called by TCRdb with MiXCR from the PCR reads. The data contain approximately 20,000 distinct CDR3 sequences, 30% to 45% of them singletons. The antigens for these receptors are not known. Material: CD4+ T cells from blood, cultured in vitro, obtained about 7 months after SARS-CoV-2 vaccination. The receptors were sampled from a human donor who had recovered from COVID-19. Each CDR3 is given with its conserved first and last residue. D genes are given only for firm matches. The size entry is marked missing in some rows and otherwise reads once, few, many or a size class.

v_call: TRBV20-1; j_call: TRBJ2-5; clone_size: NA; d_call: NA; cdr3_aa: CSAEGTSQETQYF; cdr3_nt: TGCAGTGCGGAGGGGACCTCACAAGAGACCCAGTACTTC
v_call: TRBV28; j_call: TRBJ1-5; clone_size: NA; d_call: TRBD1; cdr3_aa: CASRQGGNQPQHF; cdr3_nt: TGTGCCAGCAGACAGGGGGGGAATCAGCCCCAGCATTTT
v_call: TRBV5-4; j_call: TRBJ2-7; clone_size: NA; d_call: TRBD2; cdr3_aa: CASSSGTSGRYYEQYF; cdr3_nt: TGTGCCAGCAGTTCCGGGACTAGCGGGAGATACTACGAGCAGTACTTC
v_call: TRBV20-1; j_call: TRBJ2-1; clone_size: few; d_call: TRBD2; cdr3_aa: CSAPRSAGESYNEQFF; cdr3_nt: TGCAGTGCCCCGAGGTCAGCGGGAGAGTCCTACAATGAGCAGTTCTTC
v_call: TRBV20-1; j_call: TRBJ2-5; clone_size: few; d_call: TRBD2; cdr3_aa: CSARDSGSSGRGRETQYF; cdr3_nt: TGCAGTGCTAGAGATTCGGGCTCGAGCGGGAGGGGACGGGAGACCCAGTACTTC
v_call: TRBV6-5; j_call: TRBJ2-5; clone_size: NA; d_call: NA; cdr3_aa: CASSYSIRQNEETQYF; cdr3_nt: TGTGCCAGCAGTTACTCGATACGACAGAACGAAGAGACCCAGTACTTC
v_call: TRBV7-8; j_call: TRBJ2-2; clone_size: NA; d_call: TRBD1; cdr3_aa: CASSLRQGRTGELFF; cdr3_nt: TGTGCCAGCAGCCTCCGACAGGGCCGCACCGGGGAGCTGTTTTTT
v_call: TRBV7-3; j_call: TRBJ2-1; clone_size: few; d_call: NA; cdr3_aa: CASSLSSDNEQFF; cdr3_nt: TGTGCCAGCAGCTTATCATCAGACAATGAGCAGTTCTTC
v_call: TRBV19; j_call: TRBJ1-5; clone_size: NA; d_call: NA; cdr3_aa: CASNPQNRGSNQPQHF; cdr3_nt: TGTGCCAGTAACCCCCAAAATCGGGGCAGCAATCAGCCCCAGCATTTT
v_call: TRBV6-1; j_call: TRBJ2-5; clone_size: once; d_call: NA; cdr3_aa: CASSRPPTAPETQYF; cdr3_nt: TGTGCCAGCAGTAGGCCACCAACCGCCCCAGAGACCCAGTACTTC
v_call: TRBV27; j_call: TRBJ2-7; clone_size: NA; d_call: TRBD2; cdr3_aa: CASSHRPSGSSDEQYF; cdr3_nt: TGTGCCAGCAGTCACCGACCTAGCGGGAGTTCGGACGAGCAGTACTTC
v_call: TRBV6-1; j_call: TRBJ2-1; clone_size: NA; d_call: NA; cdr3_aa: CATTRTAGVNEQFF; cdr3_nt: TGTGCCACTACCCGGACAGCCGGCGTCAATGAGCAGTTCTTC
v_call: TRBV20-1; j_call: TRBJ2-7; clone_size: NA; d_call: TRBD2; cdr3_aa: CSAVAGAKYEQYF; cdr3_nt: TGCAGTGCTGTAGCGGGAGCGAAGTACGAGCAGTACTTC
v_call: TRBV19; j_call: TRBJ1-5; clone_size: NA; d_call: NA; cdr3_aa: CASSKGVVNSNQPQHF; cdr3_nt: TGTGCCAGTAGTAAGGGGGTGGTGAATAGCAATCAGCCCCAGCATTTT
v_call: TRBV20-1; j_call: TRBJ2-1; clone_size: NA; d_call: TRBD2; cdr3_aa: CSASGRTLREQFF; cdr3_nt: TGCAGTGCTAGCGGGAGGACCCTTAGAGAGCAGTTCTTC
v_call: TRBV20-1; j_call: TRBJ2-7; clone_size: few; d_call: TRBD2; cdr3_aa: CSASLTSGVEQYF; cdr3_nt: TGCAGTGCTAGTTTGACTAGCGGCGTCGAGCAGTACTTC
v_call: TRBV7-3; j_call: TRBJ2-1; clone_size: NA; d_call: TRBD2; cdr3_aa: CASSPGTSGSWSYNEQFF; cdr3_nt: TGTGCCAGCAGCCCCGGGACTAGCGGGAGTTGGTCCTACAATGAGCAGTTCTTC
v_call: TRBV20-1; j_call: TRBJ1-1; clone_size: NA; d_call: TRBD1; cdr3_aa: CSARVRQGRRTEAFF; cdr3_nt: TGCAGTGCTAGAGTCAGACAGGGGCGCCGGACTGAAGCTTTCTTT
v_call: TRBV27; j_call: TRBJ1-1; clone_size: NA; d_call: NA; cdr3_aa: CASRQAGAAAFF; cdr3_nt: TGTGCCAGCCGTCAGGCAGGGGCGGCAGCTTTCTTT
v_call: TRBV10-3; j_call: TRBJ2-5; clone_size: NA; d_call: TRBD1; cdr3_aa: CAISERRTGGRETQYF; cdr3_nt: TGTGCCATCAGTGAGAGGAGGACAGGGGGAAGGGAGACCCAGTACTTC
v_call: TRBV7-2; j_call: TRBJ1-1; clone_size: few; d_call: NA; cdr3_aa: CASSLTMNTEAFF; cdr3_nt: TGTGCCAGCAGCTTGACAATGAACACTGAAGCTTTCTTT
v_call: TRBV11-3; j_call: TRBJ2-3; clone_size: NA; d_call: NA; cdr3_aa: CASSLAAGDTQYF; cdr3_nt: TGTGCCAGCAGCTTAGCAGCGGGAGATACGCAGTATTTT
v_call: TRBV7-3; j_call: TRBJ2-1; clone_size: NA; d_call: TRBD2; cdr3_aa: CASSQSSGSSYNEQFF; cdr3_nt: TGTGCCAGCAGCCAAAGTAGCGGGAGCTCCTACAATGAGCAGTTCTTC
v_call: TRBV20-1; j_call: TRBJ2-7; clone_size: NA; d_call: TRBD1; cdr3_aa: CSGTGQGTYEQYF; cdr3_nt: TGCAGTGGGACGGGACAGGGTACCTACGAGCAGTACTTC
v_call: TRBV7-6; j_call: TRBJ2-1; clone_size: few; d_call: NA; cdr3_aa: CASSLDSRVAYNEQFF; cdr3_nt: TGTGCCAGCAGCTTAGACTCTAGAGTTGCCTACAATGAGCAGTTCTTC
v_call: TRBV20-1; j_call: TRBJ2-7; clone_size: NA; d_call: NA; cdr3_aa: CSARFSGSYEQYF; cdr3_nt: TGCAGTGCTAGATTTAGCGGTTCTTACGAGCAGTACTTC
v_call: TRBV19; j_call: TRBJ1-6; clone_size: NA; d_call: NA; cdr3_aa: CASRKNSFDNSPLHF; cdr3_nt: TGTGCCAGTAGGAAGAACAGTTTCGATAATTCACCCCTCCACTTT
v_call: TRBV20-1; j_call: TRBJ2-2; clone_size: NA; d_call: NA; cdr3_aa: CSARLWRDQNTGELFF; cdr3_nt: TGCAGTGCTAGACTCTGGCGGGACCAGAACACCGGGGAGCTGTTTTTT
v_call: TRBV15; j_call: TRBJ2-7; clone_size: few; d_call: TRBD2; cdr3_aa: CATSMSGTQQYF; cdr3_nt: TGTGCCACCAGCATGAGCGGGACTCAGCAGTACTTC
v_call: TRBV20-1; j_call: TRBJ1-3; clone_size: NA; d_call: TRBD1; cdr3_aa: CSAPSGQGGNTIYF; cdr3_nt: TGCAGTGCTCCCTCGGGACAGGGGGGAAACACCATATATTTT
v_call: TRBV20-1; j_call: TRBJ2-7; clone_size: medium-sized; d_call: NA; cdr3_aa: CSATTGEAYEQYF; cdr3_nt: TGCAGTGCTACTACAGGGGAGGCCTACGAGCAGTACTTC
v_call: TRBV15; j_call: TRBJ2-1; clone_size: NA; d_call: TRBD2; cdr3_aa: CATSREVARAGAKYNEQFF; cdr3_nt: TGTGCCACCAGCAGAGAGGTCGCTCGAGCGGGAGCAAAGTACAATGAGCAGTTCTTC
v_call: TRBV6-1; j_call: TRBJ2-7; clone_size: NA; d_call: TRBD2; cdr3_aa: CARTPSGTRPYEQYF; cdr3_nt: TGTGCCAGAACACCATCCGGGACTAGACCATACGAGCAGTACTTC
v_call: TRBV4-1; j_call: TRBJ2-5; clone_size: few; d_call: NA; cdr3_aa: CASSRLVVETQYF; cdr3_nt: TGCGCCAGCAGCCGACTAGTTGTGGAGACCCAGTACTTC
v_call: TRBV28; j_call: TRBJ2-1; clone_size: NA; d_call: TRBD2; cdr3_aa: CASSLSSGGVTEQFF; cdr3_nt: TGTGCCAGCAGTTTAAGCTCCGGGGGGGTCACTGAGCAGTTCTTC
v_call: TRBV6-1; j_call: TRBJ2-3; clone_size: NA; d_call: NA; cdr3_aa: CASRTTATSTDTQYF; cdr3_nt: TGTGCCAGCAGGACGACAGCAACCAGCACAGATACGCAGTATTTT
v_call: TRBV10-1; j_call: TRBJ2-5; clone_size: few; d_call: NA; cdr3_aa: CASSWGTGNFGETQYF; cdr3_nt: TGCGCCAGCAGTTGGGGGACTGGGAACTTTGGAGAGACCCAGTACTTC
v_call: TRBV28; j_call: TRBJ2-7; clone_size: few; d_call: NA; cdr3_aa: CASRDTGEQYF; cdr3_nt: TGTGCCAGCAGGGATACAGGCGAGCAGTACTTC
v_call: TRBV28; j_call: TRBJ2-4; clone_size: few; d_call: NA; cdr3_aa: CASKPPAGPIQYF; cdr3_nt: TGTGCCAGCAAACCCCCCGCAGGGCCCATTCAGTACTTC
v_call: TRBV7-8; j_call: TRBJ2-1; clone_size: few; d_call: TRBD2; cdr3_aa: CASSPLGGAYNEQFF; cdr3_nt: TGTGCCAGCAGCCCGCTGGGGGGGGCCTACAATGAGCAGTTCTTC
v_call: TRBV7-9; j_call: TRBJ2-3; clone_size: NA; d_call: TRBD2; cdr3_aa: CASSSRAAGGVPHTQYF; cdr3_nt: TGTGCCAGCAGCTCCCGGGCGGCGGGAGGTGTGCCACATACGCAGTATTTT
v_call: TRBV7-9; j_call: TRBJ2-7; clone_size: few; d_call: NA; cdr3_aa: CASSFAGRSYEQYF; cdr3_nt: TGTGCCAGCAGCTTTGCGGGACGCTCCTACGAGCAGTACTTC
v_call: TRBV6-4; j_call: TRBJ2-1; clone_size: NA; d_call: NA; cdr3_aa: CASSDERSNEQFF; cdr3_nt: TGTGCCAGCAGTGACGAGCGTTCGAATGAGCAGTTCTTC
v_call: TRBV24-1; j_call: TRBJ2-1; clone_size: NA; d_call: NA; cdr3_aa: CATSDGLASYNEQFF; cdr3_nt: TGTGCCACCAGTGATGGCCTAGCGAGCTACAATGAGCAGTTCTTC
v_call: TRBV7-6; j_call: TRBJ2-3; clone_size: NA; d_call: NA; cdr3_aa: CASSRRGREYTDTQYF; cdr3_nt: TGTGCCAGCAGCCGCCGGGGCAGGGAATACACAGATACGCAGTATTTT
v_call: TRBV28; j_call: TRBJ1-2; clone_size: NA; d_call: NA; cdr3_aa: CASARAQGGNYGYTF; cdr3_nt: TGTGCCAGCGCTCGGGCACAGGGAGGTAACTATGGCTACACCTTC
v_call: TRBV20-1; j_call: TRBJ1-2; clone_size: NA; d_call: NA; cdr3_aa: CSASKVQGRAGYTF; cdr3_nt: TGCAGTGCTTCTAAGGTCCAGGGTAGGGCTGGCTACACCTTC
v_call: TRBV20-1; j_call: TRBJ2-3; clone_size: few; d_call: TRBD1; cdr3_aa: CSARDSGQAGLGDTQYF; cdr3_nt: TGCAGTGCTAGAGACTCCGGACAGGCCGGTCTGGGAGATACGCAGTATTTT
v_call: TRBV6-2/TRBV6-3; j_call: TRBJ2-5; clone_size: few; d_call: NA; cdr3_aa: CASSRETQYF; cdr3_nt: TGTGCCAGCAGTCGGGAGACCCAGTACTTC
v_call: TRBV27; j_call: TRBJ1-6; clone_size: medium-sized; d_call: NA; cdr3_aa: CASGWRDSPLHF; cdr3_nt: TGTGCCAGCGGCTGGAGGGATTCACCCCTCCACTTT
v_call: TRBV7-2; j_call: TRBJ2-2; clone_size: NA; d_call: TRBD2; cdr3_aa: CASSYGLATGELFF; cdr3_nt: TGTGCCAGCAGCTACGGACTAGCGACCGGGGAGCTGTTTTTT
v_call: TRBV20-1; j_call: TRBJ1-5; clone_size: few; d_call: NA; cdr3_aa: CSASDRISNQPQHF; cdr3_nt: TGCAGTGCTTCTGACAGGATAAGCAATCAGCCCCAGCATTTT
v_call: TRBV18; j_call: TRBJ1-1; clone_size: NA; d_call: NA; cdr3_aa: CASSPNVQGLEAFF; cdr3_nt: TGTGCCAGCTCACCTAACGTACAGGGCCTCGAAGCTTTCTTT
v_call: TRBV20-1; j_call: TRBJ1-5; clone_size: medium-sized; d_call: NA; cdr3_aa: CSASQRWRPQHF; cdr3_nt: TGCAGTGCTAGTCAGAGGTGGCGGCCCCAGCATTTT